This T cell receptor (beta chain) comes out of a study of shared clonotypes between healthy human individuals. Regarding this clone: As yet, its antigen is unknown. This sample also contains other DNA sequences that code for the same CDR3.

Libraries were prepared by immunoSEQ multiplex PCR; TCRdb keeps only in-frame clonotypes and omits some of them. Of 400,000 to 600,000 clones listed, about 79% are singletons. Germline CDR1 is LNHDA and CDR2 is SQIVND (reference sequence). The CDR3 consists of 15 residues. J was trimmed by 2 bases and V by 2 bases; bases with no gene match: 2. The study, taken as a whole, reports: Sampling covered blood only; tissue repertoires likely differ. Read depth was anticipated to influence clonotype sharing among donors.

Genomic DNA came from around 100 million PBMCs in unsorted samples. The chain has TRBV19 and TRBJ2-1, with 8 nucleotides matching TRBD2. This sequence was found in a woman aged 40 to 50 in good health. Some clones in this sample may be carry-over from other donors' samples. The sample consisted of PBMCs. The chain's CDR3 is CASSIPGLAYNEQFF. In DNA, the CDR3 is TGTGCCAGTAGTATACCGGGACTAGCCTACAATGAGCAGTTCTTC.